This record looks at one T cell receptor (beta chain) sequence and its context. The entry originates in a study of shared clonotypes between healthy human individuals. Between the trimmed V and J ends, which lost 3 bases and 4 bases, there was a span of 9 bases. The CDR3 contains 12 residues. Germline CDR1 reads SQVTM; CDR2 reads ANQGSEA. Naive CD8 cells comprised CD45RO-negative, CCR7-positively selected cells, excluding terminally differentiated effector memory CD45RA+ cells. The test was conducted at deep level. Assay: immunoSEQ multiplex PCR; the TCRdb copy retains only in-frame clones and omits some. The sample holds more than 2 million clones, around 93% seen once.

The chain recombines TRBV29-1 with TRBJ1-2; D is unclear. The sample comprised naive CD8+ T cells from PBMCs. This TCR came from a man in his late teens or twenties in good health. Some clones in this sample may be carry-over from other donors' samples. DNA of the CDR3: TGCAGCGTTGATCAGTCTGGCTATGGCTACACCTTC. The encoded protein is CSVDQSGYGYTF.